The 23 T cell receptor beta chains in this list originate from one sample, sequenced in a study of blood T cell repertoires in COVID-19. Here immunoSEQ multiplex PCR was the method, and the copy in TCRdb shows in-frame clones only, minus some. This sample carries about 160,000 clones, approximately 77% of them seen once, and the ten largest clones take approximately 18%. Sequencing was done on a sample of PBMCs or T cells enriched from blood (not recorded which). The receptors were sampled from a man aged 55-75 years who had recovered from COVID-19.

The V call is TRBV4-1, the J call TRBJ1-6; 7 bases match TRBD1. The J segment lost 6 bases and the V segment lost 1 base, leaving 6 bases of the junction unmatched. The CDR3 has 16 residues. From germline, CDR1 is MGHRA and CDR2 YSYEKL. This CDR3 reads CASSQGDSTVNSPLHF. The DNA for the CDR3 is TGCGCCAGCAGCCAAGGGGACAGTACCGTTAATTCACCCCTCCACTTT.

CDR3 residues: CASSLVAGGPETQYF. The CDR3 DNA sequence: TGCGCCAGCAGCTTGGTGGCGGGGGGCCCGGAGACCCAGTACTTC. V gene TRBV5-1 combines with J gene TRBJ2-5; TRBD2 agrees at 8 bases. Germline CDR1 SGHRS, CDR2 YFSETQ. The CDR3 extends over 15 amino acids. Unmatched junction bases numbered 6, after V lost 0 bases and J lost 5 bases.

The chain employs TRBV7-6 and TRBJ1-1; a possible D gene is TRBD1 (5 bases). Germline values: CDR1 SGHVS, CDR2 FNYEAQ. The V and J ends lost 6 bases and 1 base respectively, with 9 bases between them. This CDR3 is built from 13 residues. CDR3 in DNA: TGTGCCAGCAGACTCGGACAGAACACTGAAGCTTTCTTT. Its protein product is CASRLGQNTEAFF.

The V call is TRBV7-8, the J call TRBJ2-2, with 11 bases identical to TRBD1. This CDR3 is built from 15 residues. The germline gives CDR1 SGHVS, CDR2 FQNEAQ. After removal of 11 bases from V and 5 bases from J, the junction contained 10 bases not matched to a gene. This CDR3 is CAFSSRDRGTGELFF. CDR3 in DNA: TGTGCCTTTTCAAGCCGGGACAGGGGGACCGGGGAGCTGTTTTTT.

This clone has ten or more counts. The rearrangement links TRBV7-3 to TRBJ2-5; 8 bases are shared with TRBD1. J gave up 1 base and V 5 bases, and 3 bases lay outside the gene matches. CDR1 SGHTA and CDR2 FQGTGA come from the germline V gene. This CDR3 contains 14 residues. The CDR3 DNA follows: TGTGCCAGCAGCCTTACAGGGGGCCAAGAGACCCAGTACTTC. Its protein is CASSLTGGQETQYF.

The chain combines TRBV28 with TRBJ1-2; perhaps TRBD1 as D (5 bases). The CDR3 has 12 residues. Trimming removed 11 bases from V and 1 base from J, with 11 bases in between. From germline, CDR1 is MDHEN and CDR2 SYDVKM. The CDR3 is CACTGLNYGYTF. The CDR3, as DNA: TGTGCCTGTACGGGACTTAACTATGGCTACACCTTC.

The V call is TRBV3-1 (or the pseudogene TRBV3-2), the J call TRBJ1-3; no reliable D call. The germline CDR1 and CDR2 sequences are LGHDT and YNNKEL (reference sequence). This CDR3 contains 15 residues. Trimming shortened V by 1 base and J by 0 bases, and 7 bases separated the two germline ends. DNA of the CDR3: TGTGCCAGCAGCCAAGTCGGGTACTCTGGAAACACCATATATTTT. Translation: CASSQVGYSGNTIYF.

The chain is built from TRBV27 and TRBJ2-1; TRBD2 is a possible D gene (6 bases). With 8 bases removed from V and 15 bases from J, the gap between germline ends came to 23 bases. Germline V gene lookup returns CDR1 MNHEY and CDR2 SMNVEV (reference sequence). This CDR3 comprises 13 residues. CDR3 residues: CASGPAGRSSGFF. DNA of the CDR3: TGTGCCAGCGGACCAGCAGGGAGGTCAAGCGGGTTCTTC.

The chain joins TRBV6-6 to TRBJ2-5; TRBD1 might be the D (6 bases). In germline, CDR1 is MNHNY, CDR2 SVGAGI (reference sequence). V was shortened by 5 bases and J by 3 bases, with 22 bases between the two germline ends. This CDR3 is 17 amino acids long. The CDR3: CASSPSDPWGLKETQYF. CDR3 in DNA: TGTGCCAGCAGTCCAAGCGACCCCTGGGGGCTTAAAGAGACCCAGTACTTC.

The rearrangement links TRBV7-9 to TRBJ1-4; D gene ambiguous. CDR1 is SEHNR and CDR2 is FQNEAQ in the germline V gene (reference sequence). Trimming shortened V by 3 bases and J by 10 bases, and 12 bases separated the two germline ends. The CDR3 is 13 residues long. The CDR3 sequence: CASSLSEGGKLFF. The CDR3 region has the DNA TGTGCCAGCAGCTTGTCAGAGGGAGGAAAACTGTTTTTT.

This chain connects TRBV5-1 to TRBJ1-3, with D possibly matching TRBD1 (6 bases). Trimming removed 5 bases at V and 8 bases at J, with 14 bases between. The CDR3 spans 13 residues. In germline, CDR1 is SGHRS, CDR2 YFSETQ. The CDR3 bases are TGCGCCAGCAGGCAAAAAGGGGGAGACACCATATATTTT. Protein sequence: CASRQKGGDTIYF.

This chain links TRBV11-2 with TRBJ2-1, with D possibly matching TRBD1 (6 bases). Germline CDR1 and CDR2: SGHAT and FQNNGV. CDR3 length: 13 residues. V gave up 1 base and J gave up 9 bases, with 10 bases separating them. For the CDR3, the DNA is TGTGCCAGCAGCTTAGGGAACAGGGTTGAGCAGTTCTTC. Residues: CASSLGNRVEQFF.

The chain combines TRBV6-5 with TRBJ2-1, with TRBD1 matching 8 bases. The V segment lost 5 bases and the J segment 6 bases; nucleotides outside the gene matches: 6. Germline V lookup: CDR1 MNHEY, CDR2 SVGAGI. CDR3 length: 14 amino acids. The CDR3 protein is CASSTRTGFNEQFF. The CDR3 DNA is TGTGCCAGCAGTACCCGGACAGGGTTCAATGAGCAGTTCTTC.

The J gene is TRBJ2-2, the V gene TRBV7-2; no reliable D call. V was pared by 7 bases and J by 4 bases, with 13 bases between. The CDR3 spans 14 residues. Germline V gene data show CDR1 as SGHTA and CDR2 as FQGNSA. CDR3 residues: CASTITLSTGELFF. The CDR3 region has the DNA TGTGCCAGCACAATAACGCTCAGCACCGGGGAGCTGTTTTTT.

This rearrangement joins TRBV30 to TRBJ1-2, with 7 bases aligning to TRBD1. This CDR3 comprises 13 residues. Trimming removed 0 bases from V and 6 bases from J; junction bases left unmatched: 4. The V gene's germline CDR1 is GTSNPN and CDR2 SVGIG (reference sequence). CDR3 nucleotide sequence: TGTGCCTGGAGTGTGGGCAGGGGGAATGGCTACACCTTC. Amino acid sequence: CAWSVGRGNGYTF.

The chain joins TRBV5-6 to TRBJ2-1, with 8 nucleotides matching TRBD2. The CDR3 sequence is 14 residues long. The ends lost 4 bases at V and 5 bases at J; junction bases unmatched: 5. Looked up from germline, CDR1 is SGHDT and CDR2 is YYEEEE. The CDR3 coding sequence is TGTGCCAGCAGCACCGGGACTAGAAACAATGAGCAGTTCTTC. This sequence encodes CASSTGTRNNEQFF.

This clone was detected only once. The chain couples TRBV5-1 to TRBJ2-7; TRBD2 matches at 8 bases. CDR3 length equals 14 residues. Per the germline V gene, CDR1 is SGHRS and CDR2 is YFSETQ. V was clipped by 3 bases and J by 1 base; unmatched bases: 3. CDR3 sequence reads: CASSSGLESYEQYF. As DNA, the CDR3 is TGCGCCAGCAGCTCGGGACTAGAATCCTACGAGCAGTACTTC.

The chain combines TRBV6-1 with TRBJ2-3; 9 bases match TRBD2. The CDR3 totals 15 residues. Unmatched junction bases numbered 2, after V lost 2 bases and J lost 2 bases. Per germline, CDR1 MNHNS and CDR2 SASEGT. CDR3 nucleotide sequence: TGTGCCAGCAGTGAATCTAGCGGGAACACAGATACGCAGTATTTT. This sequence encodes CASSESSGNTDTQYF.

The gene calls are TRBV19 and TRBJ2-1, with 10 bases lining up with TRBD1. Trimming took 4 bases from V and 5 from J; bases not matched to a gene: 5. The CDR3 has 15 residues. Germline values: CDR1 LNHDA, CDR2 SQIVND (reference sequence). CDR3 region: CASSTSGTGDNEQFF. Written as DNA, the CDR3 is TGTGCCAGTAGTACCTCCGGGACAGGGGACAATGAGCAGTTCTTC.

The chain is built from TRBV9 and TRBJ2-1; 11 bases fit TRBD2. The V gene end was trimmed by 3 bases and the J gene end by 10 bases; junction bases not matched to a gene: 6. The germline V gene has CDR1 SGDLS and CDR2 YYNGEE. The CDR3 extends over 14 amino acids. CDR3 in DNA: TGTGCCAGCAGCGCAAGCGGGACTAGCGGAGAGCAGTTCTTC. Protein sequence: CASSASGTSGEQFF.

This clone was picked up one time. This chain joins TRBV6-4 and TRBJ1-1; perhaps TRBD1 as D (5 bases). From germline, CDR1 is MRHNA and CDR2 SNTAGT. The CDR3 spans 13 residues. With 2 bases removed from V and 14 bases from J, the gap between germline ends came to 18 bases. The CDR3 spells CASSDGPGLAFFF. CDR3 nucleotide sequence: TGTGCCAGCAGTGACGGGCCGGGACTTGCCTTCTTCTTT.

The rearrangement joins TRBV28 to TRBJ1-1, with D perhaps matching TRBD1 (6 bases). With 6 bases removed from V and 4 bases from J, the gap between germline ends came to 15 bases. This CDR3 comprises 14 residues. Germline V CDR1 and CDR2: MDHEN, SYDVKM. The CDR3 reads CASRSQGSGTEAFF. The CDR3, as DNA: TGTGCCAGCAGGTCACAGGGATCGGGCACTGAAGCTTTCTTT.

This clone was seen only a few times. The V call is TRBV5-1, the J call TRBJ1-1; 7 bases fit TRBD1. The CDR3 sequence is 16 residues long. Looked up from germline, CDR1 is SGHRS and CDR2 is YFSETQ. V dropped 0 bases and J dropped 0; count of bases not matched to a gene: 5. DNA for the CDR3: TGCGCCAGCAGCTTGGACACAGGGGCAATGAACACTGAAGCTTTCTTT. As protein: CASSLDTGAMNTEAFF.